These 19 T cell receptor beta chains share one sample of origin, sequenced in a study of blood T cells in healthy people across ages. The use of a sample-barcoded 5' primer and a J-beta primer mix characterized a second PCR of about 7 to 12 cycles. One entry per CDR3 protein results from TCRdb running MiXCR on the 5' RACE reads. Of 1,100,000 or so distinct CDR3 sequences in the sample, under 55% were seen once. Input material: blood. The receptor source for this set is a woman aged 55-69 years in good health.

The CDR3 DNA follows: TGCAGCGCCCGGGAGACGGGAGGAACTAGCACAGATACGCAGTATTTT. Translating gives CSARETGGTSTDTQYF. The genes are TRBV29-1 and TRBJ2-3, with 7 positions matching TRBD2. The J segment lost 0 bases and the V segment lost 7 bases, leaving 13 bases of the junction unmatched. The CDR3 is made up of 16 amino acids. Germline lookup yields CDR1 SQVTM and CDR2 ANQGSEA.

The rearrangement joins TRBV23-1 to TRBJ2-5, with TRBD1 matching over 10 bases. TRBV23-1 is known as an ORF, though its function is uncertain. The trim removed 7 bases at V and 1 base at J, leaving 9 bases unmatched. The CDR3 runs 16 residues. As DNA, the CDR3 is TGCGCCAGCACACCAAAGGGACAGGGGACCCAAGAGACCCAGTACTTC. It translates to CASTPKGQGTQETQYF.

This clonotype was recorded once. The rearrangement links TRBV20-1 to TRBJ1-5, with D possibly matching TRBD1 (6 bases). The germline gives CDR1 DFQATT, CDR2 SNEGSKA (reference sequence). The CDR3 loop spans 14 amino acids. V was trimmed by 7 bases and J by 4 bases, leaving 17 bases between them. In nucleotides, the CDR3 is TGCAGTGTCCCCCCCCGGGGGCTTAATCAGCCCCAGCATTTT. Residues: CSVPPRGLNQPQHF.

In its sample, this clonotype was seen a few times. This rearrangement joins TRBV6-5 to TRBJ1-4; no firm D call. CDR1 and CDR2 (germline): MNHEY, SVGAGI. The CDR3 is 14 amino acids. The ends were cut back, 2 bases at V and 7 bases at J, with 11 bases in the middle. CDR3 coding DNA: TGTGCCAGCAGTTACGACTTCGGGAGTGAAAAACTGTTTTTT. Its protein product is CASSYDFGSEKLFF.

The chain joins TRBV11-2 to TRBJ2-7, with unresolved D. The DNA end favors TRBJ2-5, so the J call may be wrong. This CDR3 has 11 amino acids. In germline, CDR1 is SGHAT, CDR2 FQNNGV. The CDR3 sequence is CASNIAETQYF. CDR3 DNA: TGTGCCAGCAACATTGCGGAGACCCAGTACTTC.

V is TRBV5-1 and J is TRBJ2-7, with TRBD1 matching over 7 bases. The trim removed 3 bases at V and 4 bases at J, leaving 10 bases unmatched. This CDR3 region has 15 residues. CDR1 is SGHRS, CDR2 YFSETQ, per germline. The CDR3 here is CASSYRDRGKYEQYF. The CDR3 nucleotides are TGCGCCAGCAGCTACCGGGACAGAGGCAAATACGAGCAGTACTTC.

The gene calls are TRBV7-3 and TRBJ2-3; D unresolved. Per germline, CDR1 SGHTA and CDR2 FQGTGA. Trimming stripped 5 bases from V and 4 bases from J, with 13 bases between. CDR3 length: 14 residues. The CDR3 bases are TGTGCCAGCAGCCGAACATCTAAAGCAGATACGCAGTATTTT. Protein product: CASSRTSKADTQYF.

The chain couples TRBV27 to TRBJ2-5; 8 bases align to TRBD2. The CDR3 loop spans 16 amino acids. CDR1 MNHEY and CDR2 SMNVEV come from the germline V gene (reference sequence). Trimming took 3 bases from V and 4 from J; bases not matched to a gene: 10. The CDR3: CASSLSAGGSPETQYF. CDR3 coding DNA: TGTGCCAGCAGTTTGTCGGCGGGAGGTTCCCCAGAGACCCAGTACTTC.

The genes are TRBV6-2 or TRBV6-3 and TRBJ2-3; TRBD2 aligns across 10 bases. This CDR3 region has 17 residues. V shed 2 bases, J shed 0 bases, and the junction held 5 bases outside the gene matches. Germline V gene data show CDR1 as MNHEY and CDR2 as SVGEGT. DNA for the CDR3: TGTGCCAGCAGTTACCTGGGACTAGCGTGTAGCACAGATACGCAGTATTTT. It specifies CASSYLGLACSTDTQYF.

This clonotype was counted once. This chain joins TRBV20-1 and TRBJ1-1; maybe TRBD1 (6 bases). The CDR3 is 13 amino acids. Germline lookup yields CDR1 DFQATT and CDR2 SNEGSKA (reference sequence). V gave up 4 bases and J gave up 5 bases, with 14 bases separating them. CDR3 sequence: CSAKRGAETEAFF. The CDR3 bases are TGCAGTGCTAAAAGGGGGGCAGAAACTGAAGCTTTCTTT.

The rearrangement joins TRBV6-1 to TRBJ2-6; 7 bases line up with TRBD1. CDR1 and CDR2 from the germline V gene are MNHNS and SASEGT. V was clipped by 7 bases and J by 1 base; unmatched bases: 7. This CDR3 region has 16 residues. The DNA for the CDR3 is TGTGCCAGCATACAGGGGAGACTTTCTGGGGCCAACGTCCTGACTTTC. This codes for CASIQGRLSGANVLTF.

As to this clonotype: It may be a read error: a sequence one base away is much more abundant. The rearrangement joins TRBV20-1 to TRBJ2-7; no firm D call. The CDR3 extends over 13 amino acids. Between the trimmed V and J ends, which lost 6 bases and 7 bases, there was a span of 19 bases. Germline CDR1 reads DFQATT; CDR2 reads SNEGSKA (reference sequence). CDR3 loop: CSAPPPSIDEQYF. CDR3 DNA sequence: TGCAGTGCCCCTCCCCCCTCAATTGATGAGCAGTACTTC.

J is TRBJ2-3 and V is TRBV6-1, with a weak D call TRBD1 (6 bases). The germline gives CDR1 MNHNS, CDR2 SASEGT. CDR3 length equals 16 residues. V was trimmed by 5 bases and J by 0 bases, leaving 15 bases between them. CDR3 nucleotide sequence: TGTGCCAGCAGTTCCCGACAGGCTACTAGCACAGATACGCAGTATTTT. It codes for CASSSRQATSTDTQYF.

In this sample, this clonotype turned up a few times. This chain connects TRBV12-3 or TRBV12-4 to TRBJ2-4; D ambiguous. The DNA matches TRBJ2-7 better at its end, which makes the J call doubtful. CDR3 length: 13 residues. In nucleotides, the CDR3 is TGTGCCAGCAGTCCCCAGACCAGATCCGAGCAGTACTTC. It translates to CASSPQTRSEQYF.

CDR3 sequence reads: CASSARGTSPLQYF. The CDR3 DNA sequence: TGCGCCAGCAGTGCCCGGGGGACAAGTCCTCTGCAGTATTTT. The V gene is TRBV23-1, the J gene TRBJ2-3; either TRBD1 or TRBD2 may fit D (6 bases each). TRBV23-1 is an ORF for which the function is uncertain. The CDR3 loop spans 14 amino acids. Trimming removed 5 bases from V and 11 bases from J, with 20 bases in between.

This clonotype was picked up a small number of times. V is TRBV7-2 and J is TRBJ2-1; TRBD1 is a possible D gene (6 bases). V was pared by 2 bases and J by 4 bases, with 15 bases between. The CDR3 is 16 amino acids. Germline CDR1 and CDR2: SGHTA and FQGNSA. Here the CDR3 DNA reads TGTGCCAGCAGCTTATCGGGACACCCCTTTTACAATGAGCAGTTCTTC. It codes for CASSLSGHPFYNEQFF.

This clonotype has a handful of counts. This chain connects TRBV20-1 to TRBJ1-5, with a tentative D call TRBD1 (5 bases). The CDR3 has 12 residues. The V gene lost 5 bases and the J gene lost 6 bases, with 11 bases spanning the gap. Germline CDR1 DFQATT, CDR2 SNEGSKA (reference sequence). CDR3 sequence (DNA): TGCAGTGCTGGGGTTGGGGGTCAGCCCCAGCATTTT. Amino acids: CSAGVGGQPQHF.

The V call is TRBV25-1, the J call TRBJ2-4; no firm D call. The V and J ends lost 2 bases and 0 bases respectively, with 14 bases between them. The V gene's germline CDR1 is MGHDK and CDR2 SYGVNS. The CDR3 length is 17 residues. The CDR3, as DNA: TGTGCCAGCAGTGAAGGGATTTCCGGGCTAGCCAAAAACATTCAGTACTTC. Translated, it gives CASSEGISGLAKNIQYF.

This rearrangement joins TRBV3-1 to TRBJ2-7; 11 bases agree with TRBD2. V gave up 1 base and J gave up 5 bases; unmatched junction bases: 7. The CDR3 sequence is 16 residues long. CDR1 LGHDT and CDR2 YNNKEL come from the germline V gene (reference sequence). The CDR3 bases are TGTGCCAGCAGCCAAGGTGGACTAGCGGGTTTACACGAGCAGTACTTC. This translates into CASSQGGLAGLHEQYF.